This T cell receptor beta chain was observed in a study of cytomegalovirus exposure and HLA in healthy donors. Study at large: Prior work identified 95 million to 120 million unique TCR beta sequences in some 180 million T cells. Study-level findings and limits: In a later analysis, TCR beta V- and J-gene trimming was associated with a missense DCLRE1C variant.

PCR was performed using 60 Vbeta and 13 Jbeta primers. The assay was immunoSEQ multiplex PCR, and TCRdb's table has in-frame clones only and misses some. Of about 130,000 clones listed, 65% to 80% are singletons. A note on this clone: The antigen remains undetermined.

The sample taken for sequencing was PBMCs. The sequence was collected from a man aged 40-55 years in good health and CMV-seropositive.

The CDR3 region has the DNA TGTGCCATCAGTGAGTCTGAGGGTTCGAGAGCTTTCTTT. Its protein is CAISESEGSRAFF. The chain combines TRBV10-3 with TRBJ1-1, with D unresolved. Germline V gene sequence: CDR1 ENHRY, CDR2 SYGVKD. V lost 0 bases and J lost 10, with 12 bases in between. This CDR3 comprises 13 residues.